This TCR beta chain was captured in a study of blood T cells in healthy people across ages. Overall study results and limits: Long-lived donors carried more naive CD4+ cells and greater diversity than aged donors. CMV infection status of these donors was not known.

CDR1 is DFQATT and CDR2 is SNEGSKA in the germline V gene (reference sequence). This CDR3 contains 16 residues. Trimming pared 0 bases from V and 0 bases from J, leaving 14 bases between. Combining a sample-barcoded 5' primer with a J-beta primer mix, a second PCR ran for roughly 7 to 11 cycles. Every sample produced at least 3 million CDR3-containing paired-end reads. Each CDR3 protein is one row after TCRdb ran MiXCR on the 5' RACE reads. Here the sample spans roughly 1,500,000 distinct CDR3 sequences, 30% to 40% being singletons. In regard to this clonotype: Its matching antigen is unknown.

The specimen was blood. This chain connects TRBV20-1 to TRBJ2-5, with D possibly being TRBD1 or TRBD2 (6 bases each). This receptor was obtained from a woman in her 30s in good health. This CDR3 reads CSARDLGGQNQETQYF. In nucleotides, the CDR3 is TGCAGTGCTAGAGATCTTGGGGGGCAGAACCAAGAGACCCAGTACTTC.